A single sample gave rise to the 26 T cell receptor beta chains below, sequenced in a study of shared clonotypes between healthy human individuals. CD8 cells regarded as naive lacked CD45RO, were positively chosen for CCR7, and omitted terminally differentiated effector memory CD45RA+ cells. Profiled with immunoSEQ multiplex PCR; TCRdb holds only in-frame clones, not every one. The sample contains just over 2,000,000 clones, about 95% of which appear only once. The sequenced sample was naive CD8+ T cells sorted from blood. All receptors derive from a man aged 18 to 35 in good health.

The J gene is TRBJ2-5, the V gene TRBV10-3; tentatively, D is TRBD1 (5 bases). In germline, CDR1 is ENHRY, CDR2 SYGVKD. The CDR3 contains 13 residues. The V gene lost 1 base and the J gene lost 5 bases, with 8 bases spanning the gap. The DNA for the CDR3 is TGTGCCATCAGTGAGTTCAGGGCGGAGACCCAGTACTTC. Its protein is CAISEFRAETQYF.

The chain combines TRBV9 with TRBJ1-2; tentative D call: TRBD1 (5 bases). V was clipped by 0 bases and J by 0 bases, with 9 bases between them. The germline V gene has CDR1 SGDLS and CDR2 YYNGEE. The CDR3 extends over 15 amino acids. Here the CDR3 DNA reads TGTGCCAGCAGCGTAGAAGACAGCCCTAACTATGGCTACACCTTC. Its translation: CASSVEDSPNYGYTF.

In the case of this clone: Distinct nucleotide sequences in the sample also encode this CDR3. The DNA for the CDR3 is TGTGCCAGCAGCCTAGGGACTTCTAGCACAGATACGCAGTATTTT. This gives the protein CASSLGTSSTDTQYF. V is TRBV9 and J is TRBJ2-3; D may be TRBD2 (6 bases). The CDR3 is 15 residues long. Germline assignment: CDR1 SGDLS and CDR2 YYNGEE. Trimming shortened V by 4 bases and J by 0 bases, and 12 bases separated the two germline ends.

The count of this clone is one. A much larger clone lies a single base off, so this may be a read error. Different DNA sequences within this sample yield the same CDR3. The rearrangement uses TRBV5-1 and TRBJ2-7, with D unresolved. Germline lookup yields CDR1 SGHRS and CDR2 YFSETQ. With 1 base removed from V and 2 bases from J, the gap between germline ends came to 7 bases. The CDR3 spans 13 residues. CDR3 nucleotide sequence: TGCGCCAGCAGCTTGACAGATACCTACGAGCAGTACTTC. It translates to CASSLTDTYEQYF.

The DNA of the CDR3 is TGCGCCAGCAGCCTAGGGGGCCGGGAGGGTATGAACACTGAAGCTTTCTTT. It specifies CASSLGGREGMNTEAFF. The genes are TRBV4-1 and TRBJ1-1; 7 bases are shared with TRBD1. Germline loops: CDR1 MGHRA, CDR2 YSYEKL. V trimming: 4 bases; J trimming: 0 bases; junction bases outside the gene matches: 11. The CDR3 runs 17 residues.

V and J are TRBV30 and TRBJ1-2; D call uncertain. V lost 0 bases, J lost 4 bases, and 9 bases lay in between. The germline gives CDR1 GTSNPN, CDR2 SVGIG (reference sequence). The CDR3 runs to 13 residues. CDR3 in amino acids: CAWSVSDAYGYTF. The CDR3 coding sequence is TGTGCCTGGAGTGTTTCGGACGCCTATGGCTACACCTTC. Full variable domain (missing parts from reference TRBV30 and TRBJ1-2): SQTIHQWPATLVQPVGSPLSLECTVEGTSNPNLYWYRQAAGRGLQLLFYSVGIGQISSEVPQNLSASRPQDRQFILSSKKLLLSDSGFYLCAWSVSDAYGYTFGSGTRLTVV.

The V and J genes are TRBV27 and TRBJ2-2; D is ambiguous. V was trimmed by 5 bases and J by 9 bases, leaving 19 bases between them. Germline V gene sequence: CDR1 MNHEY, CDR2 SMNVEV (reference sequence). The CDR3 consists of 15 residues. CDR3 DNA sequence: TGTGCCAGCAGTCTAATAGGACCTACTACCAGGGAGCTGTTTTTT. Amino acids: CASSLIGPTTRELFF.

This clone was recorded only once. The chain employs TRBV29-1 and TRBJ2-1, with D possibly TRBD1 on 5 matching bases. The V end lost 7 bases, the J end lost 8 bases, and 12 bases lay between the germline ends. The CDR3 has 11 residues. Per germline, CDR1 SQVTM and CDR2 ANQGSEA. For the CDR3, the DNA is TGCAGCGGGGGCCGCAGCGATGAGCAGTTCTTC. Translating it yields CSGGRSDEQFF.

This clone is a singleton in its sample. CDR3 in DNA: TGCAGCTTAACCGGGACAGAGAACACTGAAGCTTTCTTT. Its protein is CSLTGTENTEAFF. The chain combines TRBV29-1 with TRBJ1-1, with 7 bases fitting TRBD1. CDR1 and CDR2 (germline): SQVTM, ANQGSEA. J gave up 1 base and V 8 bases, and 7 bases lay outside the gene matches. The CDR3 consists of 13 residues.

This clone was detected only a few times. In the same sample, other DNA sequences code for this CDR3. The chain employs TRBV30 and TRBJ2-4; D could derive from TRBD1 or TRBD2 (5 bases each). CDR1 GTSNPN and CDR2 SVGIG come from the germline V gene (reference sequence). The CDR3 covers 14 residues. Between the trimmed V and J ends, which lost 3 bases and 0 bases, there was a span of 9 bases. Here the CDR3 reads CAWSPGLAKNIQYF. The CDR3 DNA is TGTGCCTGGAGCCCGGGGCTAGCCAAAAACATTCAGTACTTC.

This chain uses TRBV6-1 with TRBJ2-5; D ambiguous. There are 14 residues in the CDR3. The V gene's germline CDR1 is MNHNS and CDR2 SASEGT. V gave up 4 bases and J gave up 2 bases, with 11 bases separating them. For the CDR3, the DNA is TGTGCCAGCAGTGTAAGGTCCTATCAAGAGACCCAGTACTTC. Translation: CASSVRSYQETQYF.

Notes on this clone: The same CDR3 also results from other DNA sequences found in this sample. V usage is TRBV5-4 and J usage is TRBJ2-3, with D hard to call. V was clipped by 0 bases and J by 6 bases, with 11 bases between them. This CDR3 spans 14 amino acids. The germline V gene encodes CDR1 SGHNT and CDR2 YYREEE (reference sequence). CDR3 DNA: TGTGCCAGCAGCTTGGAAGGATACACCGATACGCAGTATTTT. Protein product: CASSLEGYTDTQYF.

The gene calls are TRBV30 and TRBJ1-1, with D unclear. V was clipped by 1 base and J by 1 base, with 7 bases between them. Germline CDR1 GTSNPN, CDR2 SVGIG (reference sequence). This CDR3 has 13 residues. The CDR3 reads CAWSEQKNTEAFF. The CDR3 DNA reads as TGTGCCTGGAGTGAACAGAAGAACACTGAAGCTTTCTTT.

Worth noting for this clone: The same CDR3 also results from other DNA sequences found in this sample. The chain carries TRBV15 and TRBJ1-6, with D unclear. The length of the CDR3 is 15 residues. The germline CDR1 and CDR2 sequences are LNHNV and YYDKDF (reference sequence). The V and J ends lost 6 bases and 0 bases respectively, with 9 bases between them. The CDR3 spells CATSTDSSYNSPLHF. In nucleotides, the CDR3 is TGTGCCACCAGTACGGATAGCTCCTATAATTCACCCCTCCACTTT. Supplemented by reference TRBV15 and TRBJ1-6, the full variable domain reads DAMVIQNPRYQVTQFGKPVTLSCSQTLNHNVMYWYQQKSSQAPKLLFHYYDKDFNNEADTPDNFQSRRPNTSFCFLDIRSPGLGDTAMYLCATSTDSSYNSPLHFGNGTRLTVT.

V and J are TRBV7-9 and TRBJ2-7, with 8 bases lining up with TRBD1. The germline V gene has CDR1 SEHNR and CDR2 FQNEAQ (reference sequence). The CDR3 has 16 amino acids. After removal of 5 bases from V and 0 bases from J, the junction contained 9 bases not matched to a gene. CDR3 coding DNA: TGTGCCAGCAGCCGCCTGGGACAGGATTACTCCTACGAGCAGTACTTC. This translates into CASSRLGQDYSYEQYF.

The chain employs TRBV2 and TRBJ1-2; 7 bases align to TRBD1. CDR1 and CDR2 from the germline V gene are SNHLY and FYNNEI. The CDR3 is 16 residues long. J was trimmed by 1 base and V by 0 bases; bases with no gene match: 5. In nucleotides, the CDR3 is TGTGCCAGCAGTGAAGCGGGACAGCTTATTAACTATGGCTACACCTTC. Residues: CASSEAGQLINYGYTF.

This chain uses TRBV30 with TRBJ2-1, with 11 nucleotides matching TRBD2. Germline V gene data show CDR1 as GTSNPN and CDR2 as SVGIG (reference sequence). The CDR3 has 20 residues. Trimming at V came to 1 base and at J to 6 bases, leaving 20 bases not matched to a gene. CDR3 region: CAWSGLSRVTSGRVFNEQFF. The CDR3 DNA sequence: TGTGCCTGGAGTGGTTTAAGTAGGGTTACTAGCGGGAGAGTTTTCAATGAGCAGTTCTTC.

V gene TRBV6-1 combines with J gene TRBJ2-2; 7 nucleotides align to TRBD2. Germline loops: CDR1 MNHNS, CDR2 SASEGT. There are 11 residues in the CDR3. V lost 7 bases to trimming and J lost 13 bases; unmatched junction nucleotides: 6. The CDR3 region is CASTRSGRLFF. The CDR3 nucleotides read TGTGCCAGCACCCGTAGCGGGCGGCTGTTTTTT.

The chain uses TRBV11-2 and TRBJ2-1; 10 bases line up with TRBD2. V was clipped by 1 base and J by 8 bases; unmatched bases: 5. Per the germline V gene, CDR1 is SGHAT and CDR2 is FQNNGV. The CDR3 contains 15 residues. Here the CDR3 DNA reads TGTGCCAGCAGCTTAGGCCTAGCGGGAGTTGATGAGCAGTTCTTC. It is translated as CASSLGLAGVDEQFF.

Of note for this clone: The same CDR3 also results from other DNA sequences found in this sample. The rearrangement uses TRBV27 and TRBJ2-1; TRBD2 is a possible D gene (5 bases). The CDR3 is 16 residues long. Trimming shortened V by 0 bases and J by 3 bases, and 12 bases separated the two germline ends. Looked up from germline, CDR1 is MNHEY and CDR2 is SMNVEV (reference sequence). The CDR3 reads CASSLSSGGLYNEQFF. CDR3 bases: TGTGCCAGCAGTTTATCGTCTGGCGGACTCTACAATGAGCAGTTCTTC.

The chain has TRBV7-9 and TRBJ1-1, with a tentative D call TRBD1 (6 bases). The CDR3 is 15 amino acids. Looked up from germline, CDR1 is SEHNR and CDR2 is FQNEAQ (reference sequence). Trimming took 5 bases from V and 4 from J, leaving 17 bases between them. In nucleotides, the CDR3 is TGTGCCAGCAGCCCTTTGATAGGGGGGCGCACTGAAGCTTTCTTT. Translating it yields CASSPLIGGRTEAFF.

The chain couples TRBV4-1 to TRBJ1-5; TRBD1 is a possible D gene (5 bases). The CDR3 has 13 amino acids. CDR1 and CDR2 from the germline V gene are MGHRA and YSYEKL. V was pared by 4 bases and J by 5 bases, with 9 bases between. The CDR3 nucleotides read TGCGCCAGCAGCCTAGACAGTTATCAGCCCCAGCATTTT. This translates into CASSLDSYQPQHF.

To note about this clone: One end of the junction varies from germline; a read error may be responsible. The rearrangement links TRBV7-8 to TRBJ2-5; 13 bases line up with TRBD2. In germline, CDR1 is SGHVS, CDR2 FQNEAQ. The CDR3 has 16 amino acids. The DNA for the CDR3 is TGTGCCAGCAGCTATGGACTAGCGGGGGACCAGGAGACCCAGTACTTC. Residues: CASSYGLAGDQETQYF.

V usage is TRBV7-8 and J usage is TRBJ1-2; D unresolved. The CDR3 consists of 11 residues. Germline V gene data show CDR1 as SGHVS and CDR2 as FQNEAQ. The V end lost 2 bases, the J end lost 8 bases, and 6 bases lay between the germline ends. As DNA, the CDR3 is TGTGCCAGCAGCTTAATGGACGGCTACACCTTC. It codes for CASSLMDGYTF.

The rearrangement joins TRBV16 to TRBJ2-5, with D tentatively TRBD1 or TRBD2 (5 bases each). Trimming took 4 bases from V and 3 from J, leaving 9 bases between them. Germline values: CDR1 KGHSY, CDR2 FQNENV. The length of the CDR3 is 13 residues. The CDR3 DNA sequence: TGTGCCAGCAGCCTGGGACGGGAAGAGACCCAGTACTTC. This codes for CASSLGREETQYF.

The chain links TRBV2 to TRBJ1-1, with no clear D. Germline CDR1 reads SNHLY; CDR2 reads FYNNEI. V was pared by 0 bases and J by 6 bases, with 8 bases between. This CDR3 contains 13 residues. Here the CDR3 DNA reads TGTGCCAGCAGTGAAGCAGCCCGGCCTGAAGCTTTCTTT. Its translation: CASSEAARPEAFF.